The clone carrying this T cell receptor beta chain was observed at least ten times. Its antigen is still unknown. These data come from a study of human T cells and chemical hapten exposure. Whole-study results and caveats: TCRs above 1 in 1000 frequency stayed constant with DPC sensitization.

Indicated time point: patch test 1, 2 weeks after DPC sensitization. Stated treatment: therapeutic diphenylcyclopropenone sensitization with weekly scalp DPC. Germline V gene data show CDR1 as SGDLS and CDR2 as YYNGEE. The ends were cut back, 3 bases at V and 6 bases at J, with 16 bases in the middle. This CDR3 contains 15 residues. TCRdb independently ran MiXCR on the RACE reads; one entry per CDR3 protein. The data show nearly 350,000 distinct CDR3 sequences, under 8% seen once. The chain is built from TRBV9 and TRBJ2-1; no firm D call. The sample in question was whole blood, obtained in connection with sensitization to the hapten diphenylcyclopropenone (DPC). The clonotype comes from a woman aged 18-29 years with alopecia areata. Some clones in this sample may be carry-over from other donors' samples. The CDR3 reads CASSDYPTETNEQFF. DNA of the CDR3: TGTGCCAGCAGCGACTACCCCACAGAGACCAATGAGCAGTTCTTC.